This TCR beta chain appears in the sequencing data of a study of identical twins. MiXCR, applied by TCRdb to the 5' RACE reads, yields one record per CDR3 protein. The sample yields about 700,000 distinct CDR3 sequences, roughly 6% seen once. Looked up from germline, CDR1 is DFQATT and CDR2 is SNEGSKA (reference sequence). Trimming removed 7 bases from V and 16 bases from J; junction bases left unmatched: 19. The CDR3 sequence is 15 residues long. The chain recombines TRBV20-1 with TRBJ2-1, with TRBD2 identical over 13 bases. The source of this sequence is a man between 18 and 35 years old in good health. The source material was naive T cells sorted from blood. DNA of the CDR3: TGCAGTGTCCCGCGAGGGACTAGCGGGACTCTAGGGATATTCTTC. Protein product: CSVPRGTSGTLGIFF.